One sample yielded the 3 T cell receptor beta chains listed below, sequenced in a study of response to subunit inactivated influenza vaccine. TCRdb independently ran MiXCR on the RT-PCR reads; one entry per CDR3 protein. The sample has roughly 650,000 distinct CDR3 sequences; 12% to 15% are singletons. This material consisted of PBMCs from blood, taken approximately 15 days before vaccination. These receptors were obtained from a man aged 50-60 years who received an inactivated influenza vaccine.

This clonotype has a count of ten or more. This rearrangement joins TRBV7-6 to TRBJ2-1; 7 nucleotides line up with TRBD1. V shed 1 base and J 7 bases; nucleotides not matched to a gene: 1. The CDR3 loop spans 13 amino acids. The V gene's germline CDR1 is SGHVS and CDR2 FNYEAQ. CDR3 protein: CASSLGGQNEQFF. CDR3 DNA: TGTGCCAGCAGCTTAGGGGGACAGAATGAGCAGTTCTTC.

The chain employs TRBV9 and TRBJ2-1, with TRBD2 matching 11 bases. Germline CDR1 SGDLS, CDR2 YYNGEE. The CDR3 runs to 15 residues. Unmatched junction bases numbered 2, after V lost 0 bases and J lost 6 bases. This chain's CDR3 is CASSVVSGRGNEQFF. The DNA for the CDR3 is TGTGCCAGCAGCGTAGTTAGCGGGAGGGGCAATGAGCAGTTCTTC.

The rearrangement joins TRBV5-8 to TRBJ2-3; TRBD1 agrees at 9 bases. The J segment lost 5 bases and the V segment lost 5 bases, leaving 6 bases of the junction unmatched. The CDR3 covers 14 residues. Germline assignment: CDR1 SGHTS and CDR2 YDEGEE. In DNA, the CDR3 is TGTGCCAGCAGTTTTACAGGGGGCGAAGATACGCAGTATTTT. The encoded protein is CASSFTGGEDTQYF.